This passage covers 19 T cell receptor beta chains from one sample sequenced in a study of T cell responses to AZD1222 COVID-19 vaccine. The repertoire was sequenced with immunoSEQ multiplex PCR; TCRdb's copy has only in-frame clones and lacks some. The table records approximately 90,000 clones, roughly nine tenths of them present only once. The material was peripheral blood, obtained on day 0 of AZD1222 vaccination. All receptors derive from an adult in good health.

The chain couples TRBV27 to TRBJ2-7; TRBD2 matches 8 bases. There are 15 residues in the CDR3. V shed 4 bases, J shed 2 bases, and the junction held 7 bases outside the gene matches. Looked up from germline, CDR1 is MNHEY and CDR2 is SMNVEV (reference sequence). CDR3 sequence reads: CASSSGTSRTYEQYF. The CDR3 coding sequence is TGTGCCAGCAGTTCCGGGACTAGTAGGACCTACGAGCAGTACTTC.

The V gene is TRBV6-5, the J gene TRBJ2-7; D is unresolved. Trimming left V 6 bases short and J 2 bases short, with 14 bases between. The CDR3 sequence is 14 residues long. Germline CDR1 MNHEY, CDR2 SVGAGI. The CDR3 sequence: CASSSDNPTYEQYF. As DNA, the CDR3 is TGTGCCAGCAGCTCCGATAATCCCACCTACGAGCAGTACTTC.

The rearrangement uses TRBV6-5 and TRBJ1-2; 7 bases agree with TRBD1. The junction had 11 bases not matched to a gene; V was cut back by 3 bases and J by 4 bases. The CDR3 length is 16 residues. CDR1 is MNHEY and CDR2 is SVGAGI in the germline V gene. The CDR3 loop reads CASSYQRTGQIYGYTF. The CDR3 region has the DNA TGTGCCAGCAGTTATCAACGGACGGGACAGATCTATGGCTACACCTTC.

This clone was seen only once. The rearrangement uses TRBV5-1 and TRBJ1-5, with TRBD1 matching over 11 bases. The germline CDR1 and CDR2 sequences are SGHRS and YFSETQ. The ends lost 2 bases at V and 4 bases at J; junction bases unmatched: 2. The CDR3 is made up of 15 amino acids. The CDR3 DNA reads TGCGCCAGCAGCTTTGGACAGGGGGCGAATCAGCCCCAGCATTTT. It encodes CASSFGQGANQPQHF.

The rearrangement uses TRBV5-1 and TRBJ1-1; 11 nucleotides align to TRBD1. CDR3 length: 14 residues. The J segment lost 8 bases and the V segment lost 4 bases, leaving 7 bases of the junction unmatched. The germline gives CDR1 SGHRS, CDR2 YFSETQ. The CDR3 reads CASSPGTGGIEAFF. CDR3 in DNA: TGCGCCAGCAGCCCCGGGACAGGGGGTATAGAAGCTTTCTTT.

The rearrangement links TRBV18 to TRBJ1-3; D ambiguous. Germline CDR1 and CDR2: KGHSH and LQKENI. V was shortened by 2 bases and J by 0 bases, with 5 bases between the two germline ends. The CDR3 is 14 amino acids. The CDR3 loop is CASSPAHSGNTIYF. The CDR3 coding sequence is TGTGCCAGCTCACCAGCGCACTCTGGAAACACCATATATTTT. Full variable domain (outside the CDR3, taken from reference TRBV18 and TRBJ1-3): NAGVMQNPRHLVRRRGQEARLRCSPMKGHSHVYWYRQLPEEGLKFMVYLQKENIIDESGMPKERFSAEFPKEGPSILRIQQVVRGDSAAYFCASSPAHSGNTIYFGEGSWLTVV.

J is TRBJ2-7 and V is TRBV4-2; D might be TRBD2 (5 bases). Deletions cut 3 bases from V and 1 base from J, with 13 bases between. Germline lookup yields CDR1 LGHNA and CDR2 YNFKEQ. This CDR3 has 15 amino acids. The DNA for the CDR3 is TGTGCCAGCAGCCAGTACGGAACTAGGTCCTACGAGCAGTACTTC. The encoded protein is CASSQYGTRSYEQYF.

The CDR3, as DNA: TGTGCCAGCCGACGGACAGGGGATGAAAAACTGTTTTTT. Amino acids: CASRRTGDEKLFF. V gene TRBV19 combines with J gene TRBJ1-4, with 9 bases that match TRBD1. Trimming removed 9 bases from V and 6 bases from J; junction bases left unmatched: 5. The V gene's germline CDR1 is LNHDA and CDR2 SQIVND (reference sequence). CDR3 length: 13 amino acids.

The gene calls are TRBV7-8 and TRBJ2-7; D is possibly TRBD2 (6 bases). The germline V gene encodes CDR1 SGHVS and CDR2 FQNEAQ. The CDR3 consists of 16 residues. Between the trimmed V and J ends, which lost 7 bases and 9 bases, there was a span of 28 bases. The CDR3 nucleotides are TGTGCCAGCACCCCTTCCGCTAGCGAGTCCGGCTGGGGGCAGTACTTC. This gives the protein CASTPSASESGWGQYF.

This clone was observed a single time. The rearrangement links TRBV6-5 to TRBJ2-5; 8 bases line up with TRBD2. The CDR3 has 15 residues. CDR1 and CDR2 from the germline V gene are MNHEY and SVGAGI. V lost 5 bases and J lost 3; bases outside the gene matches: 8. In DNA form, the CDR3 reads TGTGCCAGCAGTCGACCGGGGGGGGCGGAAGAGACCCAGTACTTC. This codes for CASSRPGGAEETQYF.

The chain carries TRBV25-1 and TRBJ2-3; the match to TRBD2 covers 7 bases. Losses at the gene ends were 9 bases for V and 1 base for J; bases not matched to a gene: 4. Germline loops: CDR1 MGHDK, CDR2 SYGVNS. The CDR3 has 13 residues. The CDR3 sequence: CASRGVRTDTQYF. The CDR3 DNA is TGTGCCAGTCGGGGGGTGCGCACAGATACGCAGTATTTT.

V and J are TRBV5-1 and TRBJ2-2; D gene unclear. Germline V gives CDR1 SGHRS, CDR2 YFSETQ. CDR3 length: 14 amino acids. V was pared by 1 base and J by 0 bases, with 4 bases between. The CDR3 loop reads CASSLYANTGELFF. In nucleotides, the CDR3 is TGCGCCAGCAGCTTGTACGCGAACACCGGGGAGCTGTTTTTT.

The gene calls are TRBV4-2 and TRBJ2-1; TRBD2 aligns across 10 bases. Trimming took 0 bases from V and 6 from J; bases not matched to a gene: 14. Looked up from germline, CDR1 is LGHNA and CDR2 is YNFKEQ. This CDR3 is built from 19 residues. CDR3 DNA sequence: TGTGCCAGCAGCCAAGATAAAGGTCTGGTAGCGGGAGGAATCAATGAGCAGTTCTTC. Protein sequence: CASSQDKGLVAGGINEQFF.

The chain carries TRBV24-1 and TRBJ1-2; no clear D gene. The germline V gene has CDR1 KGHDR and CDR2 SFDVKD. CDR3 length: 12 amino acids. Trimming left V 4 bases short and J 8 bases short, with 10 bases between. The CDR3: CATSDRSYGYTF. The CDR3 region has the DNA TGTGCCACCAGTGACCGAAGCTACGGCTACACCTTC.

This chain uses TRBV3-1 (or the pseudogene TRBV3-2) with TRBJ2-7; D unresolved. CDR3 size: 14 residues. CDR1 is LGHDT, CDR2 YNNKEL, per germline (reference sequence). V was shortened by 2 bases and J by 0 bases, with 8 bases between the two germline ends. Written as DNA, the CDR3 is TGTGCCAGCAGCCAATTTAGCTCCTCCTACGAGCAGTACTTC. It is translated as CASSQFSSSYEQYF.

The CDR3 coding sequence is TGTGCCAGCAGCGGGGGAGAGGGGTTGAACACTGAAGCTTTCTTT. This translates into CASSGGEGLNTEAFF. The chain recombines TRBV9 with TRBJ1-1; tentatively, D is TRBD1 (5 bases). Germline V gene data show CDR1 as SGDLS and CDR2 as YYNGEE. This CDR3 is built from 15 residues. V was trimmed by 3 bases and J by 0 bases, leaving 12 bases between them.

The chain has TRBV18 and TRBJ1-1; D ambiguous. Germline loops: CDR1 KGHSH, CDR2 LQKENI. The CDR3 has 19 amino acids. V was trimmed by 5 bases and J by 1 base, leaving 26 bases between them. CDR3 bases: TGTGCCAGCTCAGCCTCCCCACCCAGGTGGCAGGCTCAGAACACTGAAGCTTTCTTT. Its protein is CASSASPPRWQAQNTEAFF.

The gene calls are TRBV7-8 and TRBJ2-5, with no clear D. Trimming pared 0 bases from V and 3 bases from J, leaving 14 bases between. This CDR3 contains 16 residues. Germline-derived CDR1 and CDR2 are SGHVS and FQNEAQ. For the CDR3, the DNA is TGTGCCAGCAGCTTAGCGCGAGGTGGGAATAAAGAGACCCAGTACTTC. Residues: CASSLARGGNKETQYF.

This chain connects TRBV7-3 to TRBJ1-1, with 11 bases fitting TRBD1. The germline V gene has CDR1 SGHTA and CDR2 FQGTGA. V dropped 4 bases and J dropped 5; count of bases not matched to a gene: 9. The CDR3 spans 16 residues. CDR3 protein: CASSWTGGALRTEAFF. For the CDR3, the DNA is TGTGCCAGCAGCTGGACAGGGGGCGCTTTGAGGACTGAAGCTTTCTTT.